This is a list of T cell receptor beta chains from one sample in a study of blood T cell repertoires in COVID-19. Assay: immunoSEQ multiplex PCR; the TCRdb copy retains only in-frame clones and omits some. This sample has approximately 100,000 clones; roughly 90% occur once, and the top ten carry roughly 0.97%. Sequences were obtained from peripheral blood. These receptor sequences come from a man aged 60 to 69 with acute or convalescent COVID-19. Each CDR3 is given with its conserved first and last residue. D genes are given only for firm matches. Only part of the rows carry a size: once, few, many, or a class if the clone is expanded.

J,size,V,D,DNA,CDR3
TRBJ2-1,-,TRBV5-5,-,TGTGCCAGCAGCTTGTCCGGCTACAATGAGCAGTTCTTC,CASSLSGYNEQFF
TRBJ1-1,-,TRBV14,-,TGTGCCAGCAGCCAATTGTCCCGGGGCACTGAAGCTTTCTTT,CASSQLSRGTEAFF
TRBJ2-3,-,TRBV3-1/TRBV3-2,-,TGTGCCAGCAGCCAAAGGGGAAACACAGATACGCAGTATTTT,CASSQRGNTDTQYF
TRBJ2-2,-,TRBV6-4,TRBD1,TGTGCCAGCATCGACAGGGGGCCCATCTCCACCGGGGAGCTGTTTTTT,CASIDRGPISTGELFF
TRBJ2-1,-,TRBV27,-,TGTGCCAGCAGTTTATGGGGCAGGGACAATGAGCAGTTCTTC,CASSLWGRDNEQFF
TRBJ2-1,-,TRBV11-3,TRBD2,TGTGCCAGCAGCTCTAGCGGGACTTACAATGAGCAGTTCTTC,CASSSSGTYNEQFF
TRBJ1-3,medium-sized,TRBV7-9,-,TGTGCCAGCAGCTTAGCGGGGAGCTACTCTGGAAACACCATATATTTT,CASSLAGSYSGNTIYF
TRBJ2-1,-,TRBV5-1,TRBD1,TGCGCCAGCAGCTCACAGGGGGTCACAGCCAATGAGCAGTTCTTC,CASSSQGVTANEQFF
TRBJ1-5,-,TRBV5-1,TRBD1,TGCGCCAGCAGCTGGGGGACAGGGGGGATCAGCAATCAGCCCCAGCATTTT,CASSWGTGGISNQPQHF
TRBJ2-2,-,TRBV6-5,-,TGTGCCAGCAGTTCTAGGGGGAACACCGGGGAGCTGTTTTTT,CASSSRGNTGELFF
TRBJ1-2,-,TRBV11-3,TRBD1,TGTGCCAGCAGCTCAATTACTACAGGGGGCTATGGCTACACCTTC,CASSSITTGGYGYTF
TRBJ1-2,-,TRBV5-6,TRBD1,TGTGCCAGCAGCTTGAACAGGGGTTATGGCTACACCTTC,CASSLNRGYGYTF
TRBJ1-6,-,TRBV5-4,TRBD1,TGTGCCAGCAGCTTGAGACAGGGGCAAAATTCACCCCTCCACTTT,CASSLRQGQNSPLHF
TRBJ2-1,-,TRBV29-1,TRBD2,TGCAGCGGGGGACTAGCGGGACGCAGGAATGAGCAGTTCTTC,CSGGLAGRRNEQFF
TRBJ2-7,-,TRBV19,TRBD2,TGTGCCAGTAGTATTGGGCTAGCGGGCGGCCAAGCCTACGAGCAGTACTTC,CASSIGLAGGQAYEQYF
TRBJ2-1,-,TRBV9,TRBD2,TGTGCCAGCAGCGTAGCGAGTAGCGGGGTTAACAATGAGCAGTTCTTC,CASSVASSGVNNEQFF
TRBJ1-1,-,TRBV27,TRBD1,TGTGCCAGCAGCCTACAGGGGGCGGGAGGCACTGAAGCTTTCTTT,CASSLQGAGGTEAFF
TRBJ2-7,once,TRBV30,TRBD2,TGTGCCTGGAGTAGGACTAGCGGGAGCCCGGGCGAGCAGTACTTC,CAWSRTSGSPGEQYF
TRBJ2-1,-,TRBV7-2,TRBD2,TGTGCCAGCGGCCTGCCCCCGGGACTAGCTTTAAATGAGCAGTTCTTC,CASGLPPGLALNEQFF
TRBJ1-4,-,TRBV27,TRBD1,TGTGCCAGCAGTGCCCGGGACAGGGTGGGGGAAAAACTGTTTTTT,CASSARDRVGEKLFF
TRBJ1-2,-,TRBV5-1,-,TGCGCCAGCAGCTTGGCGGGTAGGTCAGGAGGCTATGGCTACACCTTC,CASSLAGRSGGYGYTF
TRBJ2-2,-,TRBV7-2,-,TGTGCCAGCAGCTTGAGGGCTGATCGGATGACCGGGGAGCTGTTTTTT,CASSLRADRMTGELFF
TRBJ1-2,-,TRBV7-9,-,TGTGCCAGCAGCTTAAACCCCGGGGGTGGCTACACCTTC,CASSLNPGGGYTF
TRBJ1-6,once,TRBV9,-,TGTGCCAGCAGCCCCAACCGGGATAATTCACCCCTCCACTTT,CASSPNRDNSPLHF
TRBJ2-5,-,TRBV7-9,-,TGTGCCAGCAGCTTAGGATTAGCGGTAGGCGAGACCCAGTACTTC,CASSLGLAVGETQYF
TRBJ2-1,-,TRBV27,TRBD2,TGTGCCAGCAATCCGGGACTAGCAGGGGGAGGGTTCTTC,CASNPGLAGGGFF